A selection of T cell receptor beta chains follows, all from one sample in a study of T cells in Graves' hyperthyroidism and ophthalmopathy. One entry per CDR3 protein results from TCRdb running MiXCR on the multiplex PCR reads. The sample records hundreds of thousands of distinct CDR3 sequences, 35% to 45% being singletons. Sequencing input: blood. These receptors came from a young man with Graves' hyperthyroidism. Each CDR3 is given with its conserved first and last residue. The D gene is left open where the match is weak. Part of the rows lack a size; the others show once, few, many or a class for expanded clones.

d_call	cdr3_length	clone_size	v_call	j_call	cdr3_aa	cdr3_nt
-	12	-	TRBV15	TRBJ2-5	CATGMGLGTQYF	TGTGCCACCGGCATGGGGTTGGGGACCCAGTACTTC
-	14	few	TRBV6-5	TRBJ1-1	CASRPSLMNTEAFF	TGTGCCAGCAGGCCGAGTCTCATGAACACTGAAGCTTTCTTT
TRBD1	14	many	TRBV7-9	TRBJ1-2	CASSLWDRAYGYTF	TGTGCCAGCAGCTTATGGGACAGGGCCTATGGCTACACCTTC
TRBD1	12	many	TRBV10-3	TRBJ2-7	CAIGQGAYEQYF	TGTGCCATCGGACAGGGGGCCTACGAGCAGTACTTC
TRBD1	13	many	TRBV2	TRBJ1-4	CASSANRGEKLFF	TGTGCCAGCAGCGCAAACAGGGGGGAAAAACTGTTTTTT
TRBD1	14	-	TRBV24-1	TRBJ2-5	CATSVTGQGQTQYF	TGTGCCACCAGCGTTACGGGACAGGGACAGACCCAGTACTTC
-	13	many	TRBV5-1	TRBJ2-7	CASTLSDGYEQYF	TGCGCCAGCACCCTGTCCGATGGCTACGAGCAGTACTTC
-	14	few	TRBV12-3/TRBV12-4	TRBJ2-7	CASSQEKLPYEQYF	TGTGCCAGCAGCCAAGAGAAGCTCCCCTACGAGCAGTACTTC
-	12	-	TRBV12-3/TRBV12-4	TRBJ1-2	CASSLGGKGYTF	TGTGCCAGCAGTTTAGGGGGCAAAGGCTACACCTTC
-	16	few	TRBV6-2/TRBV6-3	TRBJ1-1	CASSEEPYRANTEAFF	TGTGCCAGCAGTGAAGAGCCTTACAGGGCGAACACTGAAGCTTTCTTT